This T cell receptor beta chain stems from a study of cytomegalovirus exposure and HLA in healthy donors. The wider study: Prior work identified 120 million or so unique TCR beta sequences in 150 million to 200 million T cells.

Whole-study findings and limits: Three of the chains that were CMV-associated were confirmed in vitro to be specific for CMV antigens.

It was with 60 Vbeta and 13 Jbeta primers that the PCR ran. TCRdb's table, derived via immunoSEQ multiplex PCR, lists solely in-frame clones and lacks some. The sample lists about 120,000 clones; approximately 80% were seen once. Of note for this clone: The antigen remains undetermined.

The clonotype originates from a woman between 40 and 50 years old in good health and CMV-seropositive. Sequenced input: PBMCs.

In DNA form, the CDR3 reads TGTGCCAGCAGCAGGAACAGGGCGAACACTGAAGCTTTCTTT. Translation gives CASSRNRANTEAFF. This sequence joins TRBV5-4 and TRBJ1-1, with D perhaps TRBD1 (6 bases). Germline lookup yields CDR1 SGHNT and CDR2 YYREEE (reference sequence). Trimming removed 4 bases from V and 1 base from J, with 11 bases in between. The CDR3 is made up of 14 amino acids.